This passage covers 23 T cell receptor beta chains from one sample sequenced in a study of blood T cell repertoires in COVID-19. Clones were sequenced by immunoSEQ multiplex PCR, and TCRdb holds only the in-frame ones, with some missing. This sample has tens of thousands of clones; approximately 90% occur once, and the top ten carry around 1.3%. The specimen was peripheral blood. Receptor source: a woman older than 75 with acute or convalescent COVID-19.

J is TRBJ2-3 and V is TRBV5-4, with D unclear. Germline assignment: CDR1 SGHNT and CDR2 YYREEE (reference sequence). The CDR3 runs 16 residues. V was cut by 0 bases and J by 2 bases, with 13 bases left in between. The DNA for the CDR3 is TGTGCCAGCAGCTTGGACATTCCCAGGCCCACAGATACGCAGTATTTT. Amino acids: CASSLDIPRPTDTQYF.

This clone was picked up a small number of times. The rearrangement joins TRBV3-1 (or the pseudogene TRBV3-2) to TRBJ2-5, with D tentatively TRBD2 (6 bases). V gave up 1 base and J gave up 1 base, with 19 bases separating them. This CDR3 is built from 18 residues. CDR1 LGHDT and CDR2 YNNKEL come from the germline V gene (reference sequence). CDR3 region: CASSQGIVRGALQETQYF. DNA of the CDR3: TGTGCCAGCAGCCAAGGGATAGTCCGCGGGGCCCTCCAAGAGACCCAGTACTTC.

The chain combines TRBV6-5 with TRBJ1-2; 8 bases fit TRBD1. This CDR3 is 16 amino acids long. Trimming took 2 bases from V and 1 from J; bases not matched to a gene: 6. The V gene's germline CDR1 is MNHEY and CDR2 SVGAGI. DNA of the CDR3: TGTGCCAGCAGTTACACAGTGACAGGGGTTAACTATGGCTACACCTTC. Its protein product is CASSYTVTGVNYGYTF.

The chain couples TRBV9 to TRBJ1-4; D ambiguous. The CDR3 runs 15 residues. CDR1 SGDLS and CDR2 YYNGEE come from the germline V gene. V lost 0 bases and J 4 bases, leaving 10 bases between the germline ends. CDR3 sequence (DNA): TGTGCCAGCAGCGTAGAGGGCCGGGGTAATGAAAAACTGTTTTTT. Residues: CASSVEGRGNEKLFF. Looking up the rest from reference TRBV9 and TRBJ1-4 gives the full variable domain: DSGVTQTPKHLITATGQRVTLRCSPRSGDLSVYWYQQSLDQGLQFLIQYYNGEERAKGNILERFSAQQFPDLHSELNLSSLELGDSALYFCASSVEGRGNEKLFFGSGTQLSVL.

This clone appeared a single time. CDR3 coding DNA: TGTGCCAGCTCACTCGTGGGCGGGAGCGAGACCCAGTACTTC. It is translated as CASSLVGGSETQYF. The chain links TRBV18 to TRBJ2-5; 7 positions match TRBD2. The CDR3 has 14 residues. Trimming cost V 4 bases and J 5 bases; bases outside gene matches: 7. In germline, CDR1 is KGHSH, CDR2 LQKENI.

The chain employs TRBV10-1 and TRBJ1-2, with D perhaps matching TRBD1 (6 bases). The CDR3 sequence is 18 residues long. The ends were cut back, 3 bases at V and 8 bases at J, with 28 bases in the middle. The germline V gene has CDR1 WNHNN and CDR2 SYGVQD (reference sequence). The chain's CDR3 is CASSEARVRGGESWGYTF. The CDR3 DNA reads as TGCGCCAGCAGTGAAGCAAGAGTTAGGGGGGGGGAGAGTTGGGGCTACACCTTC.

The chain carries TRBV19 and TRBJ1-6, with D unresolved. Germline V gene data show CDR1 as LNHDA and CDR2 as SQIVND (reference sequence). Trimming took off 5 bases at V and 8 bases at J, with 10 bases between the two ends. There are 13 residues in the CDR3. The CDR3 DNA reads as TGTGCCAGTAGTGGGCAGCGGGATTCACCCCTCCACTTT. Its translation is CASSGQRDSPLHF.

V is TRBV6-6 and J is TRBJ2-1; a possible D gene is TRBD2 (6 bases). V lost 5 bases and J lost 0, with 11 bases in between. Per germline, CDR1 MNHNY and CDR2 SVGAGI (reference sequence). The CDR3 is made up of 15 amino acids. The CDR3 DNA is TGTGCCAGCAGTATCGGGACTTCCTCCTACAATGAGCAGTTCTTC. Its translation is CASSIGTSSYNEQFF.

The chain combines TRBV7-2 with TRBJ1-2; 7 bases are a match to TRBD1. Looked up from germline, CDR1 is SGHTA and CDR2 is FQGNSA. J gave up 6 bases and V 2 bases, and 12 bases lay outside the gene matches. This CDR3 contains 16 residues. CDR3 DNA: TGTGCCAGCAGCTTAACCACCGGGACAGTGACCAATGGCTACACCTTC. Its protein product is CASSLTTGTVTNGYTF.

CDR3 coding DNA: TGTGCCATCAGTGAACTAGCCGCTAGGGACACCGGGGAGCTGTTTTTT. Encoded protein: CAISELAARDTGELFF. The chain carries TRBV10-3 and TRBJ2-2, with D possibly TRBD2 on 6 matching bases. Trimming stripped 3 bases from V and 3 bases from J, with 14 bases between. CDR3 size: 16 residues. CDR1 ENHRY and CDR2 SYGVKD come from the germline V gene.

The chain joins TRBV7-3 to TRBJ1-1; D remains unclear. Trimming shortened V by 0 bases and J by 1 base, and 3 bases separated the two germline ends. CDR3 size: 13 residues. Per the germline V gene, CDR1 is SGHTA and CDR2 is FQGTGA. CDR3 nucleotide sequence: TGTGCCAGCAGCTTAACGGCGAACACTGAAGCTTTCTTT. This translates into CASSLTANTEAFF.

The J gene is TRBJ1-2, the V gene TRBV19; D may be TRBD1 (5 bases). The CDR3 contains 14 residues. Germline assignment: CDR1 LNHDA and CDR2 SQIVND (reference sequence). The V end lost 3 bases, the J end lost 2 bases, and 10 bases lay between the germline ends. DNA for the CDR3: TGTGCCAGTAGTATGCGGGGGAGGAACTATGGCTACACCTTC. It specifies CASSMRGRNYGYTF.

V is TRBV10-2 and J is TRBJ2-5, with a possible D match to TRBD2 (6 bases). V was cut by 6 bases and J by 3 bases, with 20 bases left in between. From germline, CDR1 is WSHSY and CDR2 SAAADI. The CDR3 is 16 amino acids. This chain's CDR3 is CASRGGLWGYKETQYF. The CDR3 region has the DNA TGCGCCAGCAGGGGGGGTCTCTGGGGGTACAAAGAGACCCAGTACTTC.

This clone was detected a few times. The J gene is TRBJ2-3, the V gene TRBV4-1; D possibly corresponds to TRBD1 (5 bases). The CDR3 runs to 16 residues. V was pared by 0 bases and J by 7 bases, with 17 bases between. Germline-derived CDR1 and CDR2 are MGHRA and YSYEKL. CDR3 loop: CASSQDEIGGAYTQYF. The CDR3 DNA sequence: TGCGCCAGCAGCCAAGATGAGATTGGTGGGGCATATACGCAGTATTTT.

This clone has just a few counts. The rearrangement links TRBV11-1 to TRBJ2-1; 8 bases align to TRBD2. Trimming took 3 bases from V and 4 from J; bases not matched to a gene: 2. Germline V lookup: CDR1 SGHAT, CDR2 FQDESV (reference sequence). The CDR3 is made up of 14 amino acids. In nucleotides, the CDR3 is TGTGCCAGCAGCTTCCGACTAGCGTACAATGAGCAGTTCTTC. Translated, it gives CASSFRLAYNEQFF.

This clone was seen a single time. The gene calls are TRBV2 and TRBJ2-2; a possible D gene is TRBD2 (6 bases). CDR3 length: 15 residues. The germline V gene has CDR1 SNHLY and CDR2 FYNNEI. V was clipped by 5 bases and J by 4 bases, with 14 bases between them. In DNA form, the CDR3 reads TGTGCCAGCAGTAAGCGGGTCCCGGGCACCGGGGAGCTGTTTTTT. Translated, it gives CASSKRVPGTGELFF.

The genes are TRBV9 and TRBJ1-3; D unresolved. Germline V CDR1 and CDR2: SGDLS, YYNGEE. The CDR3 totals 15 residues. V gave up 3 bases and J gave up 0 bases, with 10 bases separating them. The CDR3 sequence is CASSETPFSGNTIYF. The CDR3 DNA reads TGTGCCAGCAGCGAGACACCTTTCTCTGGAAACACCATATATTTT.

V and J are TRBV5-8 and TRBJ2-3, with D perhaps TRBD1 (7 bases). The CDR3 length is 15 residues. CDR1 is SGHTS and CDR2 is YDEGEE in the germline V gene. V lost 4 bases, J lost 0 bases, and 12 bases lay in between. Here the CDR3 reads CASSQGGSSTDTQYF. As DNA, the CDR3 is TGTGCCAGCAGCCAGGGGGGAAGTAGCACAGATACGCAGTATTTT.

V gene TRBV19 combines with J gene TRBJ1-4, with D tentatively TRBD1 (6 bases). V was cut by 6 bases and J by 2 bases, with 16 bases left in between. The CDR3 is made up of 16 amino acids. Looked up from germline, CDR1 is LNHDA and CDR2 is SQIVND (reference sequence). The CDR3 DNA follows: TGTGCCAGTAGACTTTTTGCAGGGGAGACTAATGAAAAACTGTTTTTT. The encoded protein is CASRLFAGETNEKLFF.

The genes are TRBV6-2 or TRBV6-3 and TRBJ2-5, with TRBD1 matching over 7 bases. Germline CDR1 MNHEY, CDR2 SVGEGT. After removal of 0 bases from V and 2 bases from J, the junction contained 3 bases not matched to a gene. The CDR3 contains 15 residues. The CDR3 nucleotides are TGTGCCAGCAGTTACTCCCCAGGGGGACAAGAGACCCAGTACTTC. It translates to CASSYSPGGQETQYF.

The V gene is TRBV2, the J gene TRBJ2-7, with TRBD1 matching 7 bases. With 1 base clipped from V and 2 bases from J, the junction kept 11 bases outside the gene matches. The CDR3 extends over 17 amino acids. CDR1 and CDR2 from the germline V gene are SNHLY and FYNNEI. CDR3 amino acids: CASSEEGMGQIPYEQYF. CDR3 DNA sequence: TGTGCCAGCAGTGAAGAGGGTATGGGACAGATCCCCTACGAGCAGTACTTC.

V gene TRBV7-2 combines with J gene TRBJ2-2, with D possibly TRBD2 on 5 matching bases. V gave up 0 bases and J gave up 14 bases, with 10 bases separating them. Germline V gives CDR1 SGHTA, CDR2 FQGNSA. There are 12 residues in the CDR3. CDR3 residues: CASSLARRALFF. DNA of the CDR3: TGTGCCAGCAGCTTAGCGCGGCGGGCTCTGTTTTTT.

The chain joins TRBV28 to TRBJ2-2; 7 bases match TRBD2. The trim removed 5 bases at V and 2 bases at J, leaving 2 bases unmatched. There are 14 residues in the CDR3. The germline V gene encodes CDR1 MDHEN and CDR2 SYDVKM. The CDR3 region is CASSKRGNTGELFF. CDR3 coding DNA: TGTGCCAGCAGTAAGCGGGGCAACACCGGGGAGCTGTTTTTT.